This T cell receptor beta chain was found in a study of T cell responses to AZD1222 COVID-19 vaccine. The V gene's germline CDR1 is SGDLS and CDR2 YYNGEE. The CDR3 is made up of 18 amino acids. The V end was cut by 2 bases, the J end by 1 base, with 16 bases between. The table came from immunoSEQ multiplex PCR; TCRdb's copy has only in-frame clones and leaves some out. The table records 150,000 or so clones, roughly 92% of them present only once. The starting material was peripheral blood, obtained 28 days after the second AZD1222 dose. The receptor's source is an adult who received the AZD1222 COVID-19 vaccine. V and J are TRBV9 and TRBJ1-6; D ambiguous. The CDR3 region has the DNA TGTGCCAGCAGCGTTGAGGGAGGAGCGGTGTCCTATAATTCACCCCTCCACTTT. Protein: CASSVEGGAVSYNSPLHF.